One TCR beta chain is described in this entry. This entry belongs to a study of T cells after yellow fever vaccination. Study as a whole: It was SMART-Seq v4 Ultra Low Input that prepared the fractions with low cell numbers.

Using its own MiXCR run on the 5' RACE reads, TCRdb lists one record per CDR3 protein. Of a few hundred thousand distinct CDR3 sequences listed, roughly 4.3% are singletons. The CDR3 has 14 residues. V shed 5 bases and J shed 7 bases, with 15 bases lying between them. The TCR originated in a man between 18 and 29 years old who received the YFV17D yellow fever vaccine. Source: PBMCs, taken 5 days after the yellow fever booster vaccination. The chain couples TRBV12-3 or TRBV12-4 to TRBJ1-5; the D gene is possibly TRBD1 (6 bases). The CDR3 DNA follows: TGTGCCAGCAGTCACCGCGGGGGCGCGCAGCCCCAGCATTTT. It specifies CASSHRGGAQPQHF.